This TCR beta chain was sequenced for a study of T-cell reconstitution after alpha-beta-depleted transplantation in children listed by TCRdb under 2016. Some background on the complete study: T-cell immune reconstitution after TCRalphabeta/CD19-depleted allogeneic hematopoietic cell transplantation in children was quantitatively tracked in the study by means of TCR repertoire profiling.

About this clonotype itself: Which antigen it targets is not known. No quality values exist for individual bases; no much larger clone is one base distant.

The library came from PCR. Sequenced using an Illumina HiSeq 2500. TCR libraries were prepared with molecular barcoding, using unique molecular identifiers to normalize TCRbeta repertoire quantification. TCRdb's own reprocessing of the public reads used fastp at Q25 and MiXCR and kept productive beta chains. Rows with one shared CDR3 protein collapse into an entry with the most common genes and DNA. Within this sample are about 340,000 distinct CDR3 sequences, with about 9.4% of them counted one time only. Jointly, the top ten make up around 2.4% of the sample. Here V drops 8 bases and J drops 5 bases, and the junction holds 5 bases not matched to any gene. The CDR3 sequence holds 13 residues, the cysteine and phenylalanine included. Kept here is only the CDR3 DNA, which spans 39 bases and is read in frame from base 1. The germline V gene encodes CDR1 LNHDA and CDR2 SQIVND (reference sequence).

The material was PBMCs from the stem cell graft donor, obtained from the stem cell graft. The clonotype was recovered from a human donor who donated a stem cell graft to a child with acute lymphoblastic leukemia. The rearranged segments are TRBV19 and TRBJ1-1, and TRBD1 matches 10 of the central bases. Here is the DNA: TGTGCCAGTGGCTGGACAGGGGGGACTGAAGCTTTCTTT. Its translation is CASGWTGGTEAFF.